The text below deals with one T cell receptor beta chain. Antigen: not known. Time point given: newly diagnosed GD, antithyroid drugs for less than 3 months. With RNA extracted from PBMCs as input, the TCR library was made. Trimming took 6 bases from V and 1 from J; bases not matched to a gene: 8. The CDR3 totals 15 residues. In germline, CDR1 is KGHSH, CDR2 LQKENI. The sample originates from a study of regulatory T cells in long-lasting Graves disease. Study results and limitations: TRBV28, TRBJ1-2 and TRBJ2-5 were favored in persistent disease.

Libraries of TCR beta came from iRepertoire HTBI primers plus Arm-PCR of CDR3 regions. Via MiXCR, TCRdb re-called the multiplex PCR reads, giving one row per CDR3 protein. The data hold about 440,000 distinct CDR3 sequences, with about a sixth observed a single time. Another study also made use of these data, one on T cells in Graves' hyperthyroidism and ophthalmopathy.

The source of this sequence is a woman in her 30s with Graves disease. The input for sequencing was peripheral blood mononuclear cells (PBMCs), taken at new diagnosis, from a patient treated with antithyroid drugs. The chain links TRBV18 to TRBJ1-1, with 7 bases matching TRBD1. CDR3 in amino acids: CASSPPGTANTEAFF. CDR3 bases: TGTGCCAGCTCCCCCCCCGGGACAGCGAACACTGAAGCTTTCTTT.